This T cell receptor beta chain was identified in a study of cytomegalovirus exposure and HLA in healthy donors. This CDR3 region has 13 residues. CDR1 and CDR2 from the germline V gene are SEHNR and FQNEAQ (reference sequence). PCR primers comprised 60 Vbeta and 13 Jbeta primers. TCRdb's table, derived via immunoSEQ multiplex PCR, lists solely in-frame clones and lacks some. This sample has approximately 160,000 clones, with 75% to 85% found just once. As to this clone: The target antigen is unknown.

Study results and caveats: Indistinguishable V segments, including TRBV6-2 and TRBV6-3, were excluded.

The V call is TRBV7-9, the J call TRBJ2-5, with D possibly TRBD1 on 6 matching bases. The J call may be in error: the DNA end matches TRBJ2-7 better. The sequence was obtained from a woman aged 18-30 years in good health and CMV-seronegative. Sample: PBMCs. For the CDR3, the DNA is TGTGCCAGCAGCCCCCGGACAGCCTACGAGCAGTACTTC. This translates into CASSPRTAYEQYF.